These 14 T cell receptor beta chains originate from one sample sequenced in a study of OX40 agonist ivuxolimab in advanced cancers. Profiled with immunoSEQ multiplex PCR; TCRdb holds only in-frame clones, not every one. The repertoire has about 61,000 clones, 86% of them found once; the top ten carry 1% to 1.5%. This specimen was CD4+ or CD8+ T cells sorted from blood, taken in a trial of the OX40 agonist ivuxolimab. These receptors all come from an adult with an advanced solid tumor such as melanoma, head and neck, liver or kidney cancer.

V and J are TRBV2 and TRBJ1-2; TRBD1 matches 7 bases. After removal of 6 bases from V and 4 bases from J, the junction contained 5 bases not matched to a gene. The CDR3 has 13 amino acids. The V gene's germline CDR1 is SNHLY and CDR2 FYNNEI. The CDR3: CASRGQTRYGYTF. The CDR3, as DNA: TGTGCCAGCAGGGGACAGACCCGCTATGGCTACACCTTC. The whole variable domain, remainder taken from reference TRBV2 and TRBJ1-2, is EPEVTQTPSHQVTQMGQEVILRCVPISNHLYFYWYRQILGQKVEFLVSFYNNEISEKSEIFDDQFSVERPDGSNFTLKIRSTKLEDSAMYFCASRGQTRYGYTFGSGTRLTVV.

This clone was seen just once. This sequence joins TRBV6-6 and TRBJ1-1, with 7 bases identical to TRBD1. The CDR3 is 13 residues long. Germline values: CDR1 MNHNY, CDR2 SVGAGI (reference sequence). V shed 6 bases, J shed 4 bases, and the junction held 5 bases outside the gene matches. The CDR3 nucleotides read TGTGCCAGCAGCCGAGACAGGGCCACTGAAGCTTTCTTT. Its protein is CASSRDRATEAFF.

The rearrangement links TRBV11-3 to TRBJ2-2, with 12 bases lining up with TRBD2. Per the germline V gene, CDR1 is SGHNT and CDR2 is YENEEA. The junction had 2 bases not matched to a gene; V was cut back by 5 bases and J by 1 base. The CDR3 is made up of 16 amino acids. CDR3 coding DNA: TGTGCCAGCAGCAGACTAGCGGGAGTGAACACCGGGGAGCTGTTTTTT. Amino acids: CASSRLAGVNTGELFF.

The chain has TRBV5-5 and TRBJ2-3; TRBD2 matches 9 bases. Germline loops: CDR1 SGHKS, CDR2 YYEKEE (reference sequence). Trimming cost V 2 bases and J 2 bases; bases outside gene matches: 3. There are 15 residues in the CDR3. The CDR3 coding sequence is TGTGCCAGCAGCTTCCTAGCGGGGCTCACAGATACGCAGTATTTT. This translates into CASSFLAGLTDTQYF. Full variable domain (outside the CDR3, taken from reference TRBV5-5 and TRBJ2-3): DAGVTQSPTHLIKTRGQQVTLRCSPISGHKSVSWYQQVLGQGPQFIFQYYEKEERGRGNFPDRFSARQFPNYSSELNVNALLLGDSALYLCASSFLAGLTDTQYFGPGTRLTVL.

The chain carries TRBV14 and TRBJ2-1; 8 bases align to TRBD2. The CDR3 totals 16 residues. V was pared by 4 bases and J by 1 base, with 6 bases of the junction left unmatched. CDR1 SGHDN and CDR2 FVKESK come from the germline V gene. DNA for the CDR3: TGTGCCAGCAGCCCCCGACTAGCGCTATCCTACAATGAGCAGTTCTTC. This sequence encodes CASSPRLALSYNEQFF.

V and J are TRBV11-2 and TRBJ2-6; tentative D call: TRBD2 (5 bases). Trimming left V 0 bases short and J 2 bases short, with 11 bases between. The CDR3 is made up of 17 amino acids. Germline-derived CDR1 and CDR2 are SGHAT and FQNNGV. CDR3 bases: TGTGCCAGCAGCTTAGACCGAACTAGTGCTGGGGCCAACGTCCTGACTTTC. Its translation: CASSLDRTSAGANVLTF. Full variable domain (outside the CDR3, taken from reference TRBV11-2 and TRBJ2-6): EAGVAQSPRYKIIEKRQSVAFWCNPISGHATLYWYQQILGQGPKLLIQFQNNGVVDDSQLPKDRFSAERLKGVDSTLKIQPAKLEDSAVYLCASSLDRTSAGANVLTFGAGSRLTVL.

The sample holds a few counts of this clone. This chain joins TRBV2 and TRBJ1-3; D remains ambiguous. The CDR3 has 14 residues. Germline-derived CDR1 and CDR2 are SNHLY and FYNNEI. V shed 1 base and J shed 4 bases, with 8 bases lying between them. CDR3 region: CASSEVGSGNTIYF. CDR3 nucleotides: TGTGCCAGCAGTGAAGTGGGATCCGGAAACACCATATATTTT. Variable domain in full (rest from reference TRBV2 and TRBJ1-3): EPEVTQTPSHQVTQMGQEVILRCVPISNHLYFYWYRQILGQKVEFLVSFYNNEISEKSEIFDDQFSVERPDGSNFTLKIRSTKLEDSAMYFCASSEVGSGNTIYFGEGSWLTVV.

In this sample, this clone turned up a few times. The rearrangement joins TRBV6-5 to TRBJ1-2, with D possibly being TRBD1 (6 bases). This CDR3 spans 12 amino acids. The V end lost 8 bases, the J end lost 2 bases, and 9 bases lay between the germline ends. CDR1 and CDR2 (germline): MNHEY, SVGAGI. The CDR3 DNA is TGTGCCAGCCGAGGGGGGAACTATGGCTACACCTTC. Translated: CASRGGNYGYTF.

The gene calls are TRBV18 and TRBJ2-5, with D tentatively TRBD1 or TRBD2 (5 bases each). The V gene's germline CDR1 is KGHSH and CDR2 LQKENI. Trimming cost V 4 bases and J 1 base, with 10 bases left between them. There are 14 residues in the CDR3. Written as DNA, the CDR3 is TGTGCCAGCTCACGTGGGGACGGCCAAGAGACCCAGTACTTC. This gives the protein CASSRGDGQETQYF.

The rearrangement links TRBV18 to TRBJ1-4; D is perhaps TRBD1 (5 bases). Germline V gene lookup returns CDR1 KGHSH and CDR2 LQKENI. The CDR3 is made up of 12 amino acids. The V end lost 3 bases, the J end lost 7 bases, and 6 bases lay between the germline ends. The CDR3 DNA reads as TGTGCCAGCTCACCCGGGGGTGAAAAACTGTTTTTT. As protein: CASSPGGEKLFF.

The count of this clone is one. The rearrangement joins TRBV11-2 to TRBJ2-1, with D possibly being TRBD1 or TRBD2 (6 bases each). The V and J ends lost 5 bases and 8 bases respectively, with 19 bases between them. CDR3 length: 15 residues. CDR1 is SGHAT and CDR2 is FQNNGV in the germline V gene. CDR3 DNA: TGTGCCAGCAGCCAGACCGATGGGGGGCCCTATGAGCAGTTCTTC. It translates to CASSQTDGGPYEQFF. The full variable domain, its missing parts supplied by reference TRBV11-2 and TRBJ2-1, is EAGVAQSPRYKIIEKRQSVAFWCNPISGHATLYWYQQILGQGPKLLIQFQNNGVVDDSQLPKDRFSAERLKGVDSTLKIQPAKLEDSAVYLCASSQTDGGPYEQFFGPGTRLTVL.

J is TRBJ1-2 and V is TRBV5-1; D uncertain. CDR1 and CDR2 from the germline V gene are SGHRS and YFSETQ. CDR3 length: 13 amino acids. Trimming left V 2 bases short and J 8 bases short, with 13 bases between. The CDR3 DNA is TGCGCCAGCAGCTTTACTCCCACGGGGGGCTACACCTTC. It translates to CASSFTPTGGYTF.

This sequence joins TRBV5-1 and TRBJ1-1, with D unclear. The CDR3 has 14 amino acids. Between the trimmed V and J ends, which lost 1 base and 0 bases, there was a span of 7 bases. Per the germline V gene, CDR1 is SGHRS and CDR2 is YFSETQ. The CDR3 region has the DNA TGCGCCAGCAGCTTGTTATCGGTGAACACTGAAGCTTTCTTT. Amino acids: CASSLLSVNTEAFF.

The CDR3 DNA is TGTGCCAGCAGCTTGGATGGTCAGCCCCAGCATTTT. It encodes CASSLDGQPQHF. V usage is TRBV5-6 and J usage is TRBJ1-5; D unclear. Germline V gene sequence: CDR1 SGHDT, CDR2 YYEEEE. This CDR3 region has 12 residues. Trimming removed 0 bases at V and 6 bases at J, with 4 bases between. The full variable domain, rest sourced from reference TRBV5-6 and TRBJ1-5, is DAGVTQSPTHLIKTRGQQVTLRCSPKSGHDTVSWYQQALGQGPQFIFQYYEEEERQRGNFPDRFSGHQFPNYSSELNVNALLLGDSALYLCASSLDGQPQHFGDGTRLSIL.